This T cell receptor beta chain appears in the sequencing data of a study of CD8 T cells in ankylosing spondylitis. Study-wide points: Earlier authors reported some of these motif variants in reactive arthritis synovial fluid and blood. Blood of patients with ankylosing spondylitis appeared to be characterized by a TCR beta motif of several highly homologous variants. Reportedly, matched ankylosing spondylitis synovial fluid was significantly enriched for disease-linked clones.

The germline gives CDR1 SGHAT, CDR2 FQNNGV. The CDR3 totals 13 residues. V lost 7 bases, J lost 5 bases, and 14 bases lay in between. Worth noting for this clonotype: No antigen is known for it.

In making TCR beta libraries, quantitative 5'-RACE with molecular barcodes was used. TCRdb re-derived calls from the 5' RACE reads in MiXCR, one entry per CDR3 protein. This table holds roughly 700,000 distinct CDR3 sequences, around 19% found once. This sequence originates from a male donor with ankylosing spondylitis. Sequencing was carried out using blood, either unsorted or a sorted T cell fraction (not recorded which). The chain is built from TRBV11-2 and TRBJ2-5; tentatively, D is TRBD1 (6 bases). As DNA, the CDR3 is TGTGCCAGCACCCCTTGGGGGCCCGAGACCCAGTACTTC. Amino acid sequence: CASTPWGPETQYF.